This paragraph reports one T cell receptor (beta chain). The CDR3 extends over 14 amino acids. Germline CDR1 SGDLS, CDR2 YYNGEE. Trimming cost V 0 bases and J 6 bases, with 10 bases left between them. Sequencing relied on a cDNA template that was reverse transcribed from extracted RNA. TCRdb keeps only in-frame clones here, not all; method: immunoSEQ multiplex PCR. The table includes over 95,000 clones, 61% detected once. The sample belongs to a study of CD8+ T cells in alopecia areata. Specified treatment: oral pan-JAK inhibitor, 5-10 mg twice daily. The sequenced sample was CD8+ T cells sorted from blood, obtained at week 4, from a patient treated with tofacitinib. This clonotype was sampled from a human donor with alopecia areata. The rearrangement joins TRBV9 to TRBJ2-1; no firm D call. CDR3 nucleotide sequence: TGTGCCAGCAGCGTAGGGACCGGCCCCAATGAGCAGTTCTTC. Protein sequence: CASSVGTGPNEQFF.